These 8 T cell receptor beta chains were all obtained from the same sample, sequenced in a study of blood T cell repertoires in COVID-19. Profiled with immunoSEQ multiplex PCR; TCRdb holds only in-frame clones, not every one. The table lists some 260,000 clones, approximately 88% of them singletons. Sequencing was performed on peripheral blood. These receptors were collected from a woman in her sixties or seventies with COVID-19, enrolled during active disease.

The chain recombines TRBV29-1 with TRBJ2-7; TRBD2 matches 10 bases. V was clipped by 4 bases and J by 2 bases; unmatched bases: 2. The CDR3 totals 13 residues. The germline CDR1 and CDR2 sequences are SQVTM and ANQGSEA. The CDR3 DNA reads TGCAGCGTTGTGCTAGCGGGAGCCTACGAGCAGTACTTC. It translates to CSVVLAGAYEQYF.

This chain connects TRBV20-1 to TRBJ1-5, with no clear D. The V and J ends lost 3 bases and 0 bases respectively, with 9 bases between them. The CDR3 sequence is 14 residues long. Per germline, CDR1 DFQATT and CDR2 SNEGSKA (reference sequence). The CDR3 sequence: CSASNGNSNQPQHF. CDR3 DNA: TGCAGTGCTAGTAACGGTAATAGCAATCAGCCCCAGCATTTT.

This clone was counted a few times. The V and J genes are TRBV27 and TRBJ1-4; possibly TRBD1 for D (5 bases). Trimming took 6 bases from V and 4 from J, leaving 15 bases between them. The CDR3 spans 15 residues. Germline V gives CDR1 MNHEY, CDR2 SMNVEV (reference sequence). In DNA, the CDR3 is TGTGCCAGCAGCCCCGGCGACAGATTTAATGAAAAACTGTTTTTT. Translation: CASSPGDRFNEKLFF.

This clone has only one observation. The chain recombines TRBV7-9 with TRBJ2-5, with 9 bases matching TRBD2. The V segment lost 5 bases and the J segment 2 bases; nucleotides outside the gene matches: 18. The CDR3 sequence is 19 residues long. Germline CDR1 SEHNR, CDR2 FQNEAQ (reference sequence). The CDR3 protein is CASSLGLGGAGGRQETQYF. The CDR3 DNA is TGTGCCAGCAGCCTCGGCCTAGGTGGAGCGGGAGGCCGACAAGAGACCCAGTACTTC. Looking up the rest from reference TRBV7-9 and TRBJ2-5 gives the full variable domain: DTGVSQNPRHKITKRGQNVTFRCDPISEHNRLYWYRQTLGQGPEFLTYFQNEAQLEKSRLLSDRFSAERPKGSFSTLEIQRTEQGDSAMYLCASSLGLGGAGGRQETQYFGPGTRLLVL.

This chain connects TRBV7-9 to TRBJ2-3; weak D call: TRBD1 (5 bases). Between the trimmed V and J ends, which lost 1 base and 0 bases, there was a span of 17 bases. The CDR3 totals 18 residues. Germline-derived CDR1 and CDR2 are SEHNR and FQNEAQ (reference sequence). The DNA of the CDR3 is TGTGCCAGCAGCTTAGGGAGCCAGACAGATTCTAGCACAGATACGCAGTATTTT. Its translation is CASSLGSQTDSSTDTQYF.

The chain links TRBV5-6 to TRBJ2-7; 7 bases align to TRBD1. Germline V CDR1 and CDR2: SGHDT, YYEEEE. The CDR3 sequence is 15 residues long. The ends lost 4 bases at V and 7 bases at J; junction bases unmatched: 14. This CDR3 reads CASSRRGTVRIEQYF. DNA for the CDR3: TGTGCCAGCAGCCGCAGGGGGACGGTGAGAATTGAGCAGTACTTC.

The CDR3 coding sequence is TGTGCCAGCAGCAAACTGATGAACACTGAAGCTTTCTTT. It is translated as CASSKLMNTEAFF. The chain uses TRBV14 and TRBJ1-1; no clear D. The germline gives CDR1 SGHDN, CDR2 FVKESK. V lost 5 bases, J lost 0 bases, and 7 bases lay in between. This CDR3 contains 13 residues.

The rearrangement links TRBV5-1 to TRBJ2-1, with 10 bases identical to TRBD2. The length of the CDR3 is 14 residues. Germline V CDR1 and CDR2: SGHRS, YFSETQ. Germline trimming cut 5 bases from V and 5 bases from J; bases unmatched to any gene: 4. CDR3 sequence: CASSWTSGNNEQFF. The CDR3 bases are TGCGCCAGCAGTTGGACTAGCGGAAACAATGAGCAGTTCTTC.